This record covers a single T cell receptor (beta chain). Mismatch with germline at one junction end may stem from a read error. The sample comes from a study of molecular identifiers for immune sequencing clone quantification. MiXCR, run by TCRdb on the PCR reads, gives a single entry per CDR3 protein. The table has approximately 320,000 distinct CDR3 sequences, 24% seen once. The CDR3 runs to 17 residues. The V gene's germline CDR1 is MGHDK and CDR2 SYGVNS. This sequence originates from a human donor in good health. Some libraries in this study had Jurkat cell RNA spiked in. Input material: naive CD8+ T cells from blood, with Jurkat cell RNA spiked in. Subset here: FACS-sorted CD8+CD4-CCR7+CD45RA+ naive T cells. The V and J genes are TRBV25-1 and TRBJ1-1; D unclear. CDR3 protein: CASSERTGSYMNAEAFF. The CDR3 DNA is TGTGCCAGCAGTGAACGAACGGGGTCTTACATGAACGCTGAAGCTTTCTTT.